Detailed here is one T cell receptor (beta chain). This CDR3 spans 13 amino acids. Germline values: CDR1 SNHLY, CDR2 FYNNEI. V was clipped by 6 bases and J by 6 bases, with 14 bases between them. This sample stems from a study of blood T cell repertoires in COVID-19. As for the study in general: The study drew acute and convalescent COVID-19 samples from the United States, Italy and Spain. T cells, B-cell-depleted T cells, or PBMCs supplied cDNA or gDNA.

As originally analysed: Counts of nucleated cells, estimated from reference gene primer amplification, were obtained. Produced via immunoSEQ multiplex PCR; TCRdb's table is partial and in-frame only. That table furnishes V, J and clone size, whereas the DNA furnished D and trimming. The sample contains 200,000 to 300,000 clones, approximately 83% of which appear only once. Sequenced: peripheral blood. This chain joins TRBV2 and TRBJ2-5; no reliable D call. The receptor was isolated from a woman of 80 years or more with acute or convalescent COVID-19. This CDR3 is CASSPNLKQTQYF. CDR3 nucleotide sequence: TGTGCCAGCAGCCCAAACTTGAAGCAGACCCAGTACTTC. Combining the CDR3 with reference TRBV2 and TRBJ2-5 gives the whole variable domain EPEVTQTPSHQVTQMGQEVILRCVPISNHLYFYWYRQILGQKVEFLVSFYNNEISEKSEIFDDQFSVERPDGSNFTLKIRSTKLEDSAMYFCASSPNLKQTQYFGPGTRLLVL.